These T cell receptor beta chains were read from a single sample in a study of T cells expressing NK-cell markers. From its re-call of the 5' RACE reads, TCRdb lists each CDR3 protein once, without DNA. Found here are hundreds of thousands of distinct CDR3 sequences; the top ten clones hold roughly 8%. The sample comprised blood T cells: a sorted CD56 or NKG2C T cell subset, CD4+ or CD8+ T cells, or bulk PBMC T cells (not recorded which). Receptor source: a woman aged 18 to 69 in good health. Both conserved end residues are part of each CDR3.

V,J,CDR3
TRBV4-3,TRBJ2-7,CASSQEGETATYEQYF
TRBV7-3,TRBJ2-2,CASSSGLDTGELFF
TRBV29-1,TRBJ2-5,CSVDRGSETQYF
TRBV28,TRBJ2-7,CASSYKRGHSFSYEQYF
TRBV30,TRBJ1-1,CAWSPPTGMNTEAFF
TRBV29-1,TRBJ2-5,CSLRGGLGETQYF
TRBV14,TRBJ2-5,CASSNPFGEYQETQYF
TRBV20-1,TRBJ2-4,CSAGDKNIQYF
TRBV12-3/TRBV12-4,TRBJ1-1,CASSPGSMEAFF
TRBV20-1,TRBJ1-6,CSARDGGHAPLHF
TRBV7-9,TRBJ1-6,CASSLMGRPLHF
TRBV20-1,TRBJ1-1,CSAPTGWLNTEAFF
TRBV12-3/TRBV12-4,TRBJ2-3,CASSSTSGGATDTQYF
TRBV29-1,TRBJ2-6,CSAPTGDGANVLTF
TRBV12-3/TRBV12-4,TRBJ2-7,CASSPAAAGLVQYF
TRBV12-3/TRBV12-4,TRBJ2-1,CASSPTGGGPYNEQFF
TRBV9,TRBJ2-5,CASSADRDQETQYF
TRBV4-3,TRBJ2-3,CASSQGLSDSTDTQYF
TRBV7-9,TRBJ2-1,CASSAPDRRLNEQFF